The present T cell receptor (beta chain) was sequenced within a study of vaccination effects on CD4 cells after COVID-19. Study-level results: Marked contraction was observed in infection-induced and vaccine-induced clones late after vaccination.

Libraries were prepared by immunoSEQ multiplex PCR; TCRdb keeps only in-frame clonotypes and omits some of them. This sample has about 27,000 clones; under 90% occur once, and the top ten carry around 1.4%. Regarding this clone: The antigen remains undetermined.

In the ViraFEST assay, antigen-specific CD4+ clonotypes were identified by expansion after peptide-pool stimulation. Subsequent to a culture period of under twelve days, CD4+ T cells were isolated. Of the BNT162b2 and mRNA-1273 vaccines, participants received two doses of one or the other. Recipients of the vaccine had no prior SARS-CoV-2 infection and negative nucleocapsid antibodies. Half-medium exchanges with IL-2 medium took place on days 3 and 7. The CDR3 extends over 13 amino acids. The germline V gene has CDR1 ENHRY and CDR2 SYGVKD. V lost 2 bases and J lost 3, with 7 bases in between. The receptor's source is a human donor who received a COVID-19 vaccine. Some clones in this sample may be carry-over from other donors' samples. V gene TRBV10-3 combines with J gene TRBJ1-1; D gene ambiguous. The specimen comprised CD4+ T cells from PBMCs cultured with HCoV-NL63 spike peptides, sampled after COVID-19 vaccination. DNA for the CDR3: TGTGCCATCAGTGAGAGGTGGGACACTGAAGCTTTCTTT. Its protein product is CAISERWDTEAFF.